This T cell receptor (beta chain) was captured in a study of post-analysis software for immune sequencing data. Regarding the study as a whole: Patients carried a handful of TRBV segments more frequently than controls did, and TRBV5-6, TRBV5-1 and TRBV20-1 were among them.

This clonotype was observed a handful of times. The target antigen is unknown. Each TCR beta cDNA library carried unique molecular identifiers. Once about 0.9 to 11 million T cells were used, roughly 0.5 million cDNA molecules resulted. TCRdb re-derived calls from the PCR reads in MiXCR, one entry per CDR3 protein. The repertoire holds approximately 360,000 distinct CDR3 sequences, with less than 35% as singletons. CDR3 size: 14 residues. V dropped 5 bases and J dropped 3 bases, with 11 bases sitting between them. The TCR was taken from a girl aged 10 to 17 with multiple sclerosis. Sequenced sample: blood. J is TRBJ1-5 and V is TRBV12-3 or TRBV12-4, with a possible D match to TRBD1 (6 bases). The DNA of the CDR3 is TGTGCCAGCAGTCTTGACAGGTTCAATCAGCCCCAGCATTTT. Amino acids: CASSLDRFNQPQHF.